Each of the 2 T cell receptor beta chains below was sequenced from the same sample in a study of immune heterogeneity within non-small cell lung tumors. The TCR beta CDR3 region underwent multiplex PCR amplification with 32 V and 13 J primers. MiXCR, run by TCRdb on the multiplex PCR reads, gives a single entry per CDR3 protein. The repertoire consists of about 3,000 distinct CDR3 sequences, with 45% to 55% occurring once and the leading ten covering 9.5% to 13%. The template consisted of bulk tumor genomic DNA, with 600 ng used per sample. Surgeons took several biopsies per primary tumor, spaced far apart, during surgery. Samples came from untreated patients having curative surgery for newly diagnosed non-small cell lung cancer. The sample was lung tumor tissue. The receptors stem from a man aged 65-85 years with non-small cell lung cancer.

This clonotype was observed a handful of times. The chain's CDR3 is CASTLGLDGYTF. The CDR3 nucleotides are TGTGCCAGCACCCTGGGGCTCGATGGCTACACCTTC. V gene TRBV6-1 combines with J gene TRBJ1-2; TRBD1 is a possible D gene (5 bases). V lost 7 bases, J lost 6 bases, and 12 bases lay in between. The CDR3 is 12 amino acids. Germline CDR1 reads MNHNS; CDR2 reads SASEGT.

The gene calls are TRBV20-1 and TRBJ1-4, with D possibly matching TRBD1 (5 bases). Looked up from germline, CDR1 is DFQATT and CDR2 is SNEGSKA (reference sequence). Trimming removed 6 bases at V and 4 bases at J, with 15 bases between. The CDR3 runs to 14 residues. The CDR3 here is CSAQSGRINEKLFF. The CDR3 DNA follows: TGCAGTGCCCAATCAGGGAGGATTAATGAAAAACTGTTTTTT.